This T cell receptor (beta chain) was sequenced for a study of T-cell reconstitution after alpha-beta-depleted transplantation in children. This clonotype has a handful of counts. Antigen unknown. Study-wide results and caveats: About two months after transplant, alpha-beta T cells reportedly came from several hundred expanded graft clones.

The CDR3 runs to 13 residues. The V end lost 2 bases, the J end lost 4 bases, and 7 bases lay between the germline ends. CDR1 and CDR2 (germline): SGHRS, YFSETQ. The TCRbeta library was prepared with unique molecular identifiers. TCRdb reanalysed the PCR reads using MiXCR and keeps one entry per CDR3 protein. The data hold roughly 250,000 distinct CDR3 sequences, with 8.2% observed a single time. This sequence joins TRBV5-1 and TRBJ2-1; possibly TRBD2 for D (5 bases). The receptor comes from a male patient aged 10 to 17 who had a stem cell transplant for acute lymphoblastic leukemia, so the T cells may come from the graft donor. Sequencing used PBMCs, mostly from graft donor cells, obtained 180 days after TCRalphabeta/CD19-depleted stem cell transplant. In DNA, the CDR3 is TGCGCCAGCAGCTTCCCGGGGTACAATGAGCAGTTCTTC. It translates to CASSFPGYNEQFF.